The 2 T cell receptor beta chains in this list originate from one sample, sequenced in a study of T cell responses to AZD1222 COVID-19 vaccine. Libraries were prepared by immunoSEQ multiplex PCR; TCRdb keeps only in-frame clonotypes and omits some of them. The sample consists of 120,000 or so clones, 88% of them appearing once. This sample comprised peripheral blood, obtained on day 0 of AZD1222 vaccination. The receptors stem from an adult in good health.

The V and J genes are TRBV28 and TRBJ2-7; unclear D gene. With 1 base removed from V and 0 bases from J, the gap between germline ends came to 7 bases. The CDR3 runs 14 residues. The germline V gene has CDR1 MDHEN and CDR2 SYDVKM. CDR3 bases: TGTGCCAGCAGTTTATTCCACAGCTCCTACGAGCAGTACTTC. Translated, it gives CASSLFHSSYEQYF. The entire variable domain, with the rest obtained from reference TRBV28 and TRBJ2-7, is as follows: DVKVTQSSRYLVKRTGEKVFLECVQDMDHENMFWYRQDPGLGLRLIYFSYDVKMKEKGDIPEGYSVSREKKERFSLILESASTNQTSMYLCASSLFHSSYEQYFGPGTRLTVT.

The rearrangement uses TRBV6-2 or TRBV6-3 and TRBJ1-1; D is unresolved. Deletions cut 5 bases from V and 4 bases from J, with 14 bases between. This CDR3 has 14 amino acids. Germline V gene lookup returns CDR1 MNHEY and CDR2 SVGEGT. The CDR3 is CASSPGPRSTEAFF. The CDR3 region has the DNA TGTGCCAGCAGTCCCGGGCCCCGGAGCACTGAAGCTTTCTTT.